This T cell receptor (beta chain) was identified during a study of Ad26.COV2.S vaccination and SARS-CoV-2 variants. At the level of the study: It was the COV1001 Ad26.COV2.S trial arm that included the donor. Regarding the study as a whole: With respect to non-spike TCR breadth, vaccine and placebo recipients were similar.

Germline assignment: CDR1 SQVTM and CDR2 ANQGSEA. The J segment lost 7 bases and the V segment lost 7 bases, leaving 10 bases of the junction unmatched. The length of the CDR3 is 14 residues. With regard to this clone: Its antigen is still unknown.

The treatment denotes: some 20 received Ad26.COV2.S at low or high dose, single or two shots; roughly five received placebo; per-sample allocation not given. Vaccine and placebo recipients were sampled on day 63 after the first injection. TCRdb's copy holds only in-frame clones and misses some; the assay was immunoSEQ multiplex PCR. The sample carries about 400,000 clones, 70% to 90% recorded once. The sample was peripheral blood, taken in a trial of Ad26.COV2.S vaccine versus placebo. This clonotype originated in a person between 18 and 65 years old who received the Ad26.COV2.S COVID-19 vaccine or a placebo. The chain couples TRBV29-1 to TRBJ2-1; 10 nucleotides align to TRBD2. The CDR3 sequence is CSANIAGGRNEQFF. CDR3 bases: TGCAGCGCTAACATAGCGGGAGGAAGGAATGAGCAGTTCTTC.